These 15 T cell receptor beta chains share one sample of origin, sequenced in a study of cytomegalovirus exposure and HLA in healthy donors. PCR amplification relied on 60 Vbeta primers (plus 13 Jbeta primers). Sequencing was performed with immunoSEQ multiplex PCR; in TCRdb, only in-frame clones are kept and a portion is missing. Of about 170,000 clones listed, around 73% are singletons. The sequenced sample consisted of PBMCs. These receptors were collected from a woman aged 18-29 years in good health and CMV-seropositive.

The chain joins TRBV2 to TRBJ1-1, with a weak D call TRBD1 (5 bases). The CDR3 loop spans 14 amino acids. From germline, CDR1 is SNHLY and CDR2 FYNNEI. Trimming took 4 bases from V and 4 from J, leaving 13 bases between them. The CDR3 is CASSGTFLRTEAFF. In DNA form, the CDR3 reads TGTGCCAGCAGTGGGACATTTCTTCGCACTGAAGCTTTCTTT.

The chain couples TRBV7-6 to TRBJ1-2; D is perhaps TRBD1 (5 bases). Trimming took off 3 bases at V and 4 bases at J, with 9 bases between the two ends. CDR1 is SGHVS and CDR2 is FNYEAQ in the germline V gene. The CDR3 sequence is 13 residues long. CDR3 amino acids: CASSLGPSYGYTF. The CDR3, as DNA: TGTGCCAGCAGCTTGGGGCCGAGCTATGGCTACACCTTC. The full variable domain, with the rest looked up from reference TRBV7-6 and TRBJ1-2, is GAGVSQSPRYKVTKRGQDVALRCDPISGHVSLYWYRQALGQGPEFLTYFNYEAQQDKSGLPNDRFSAERPEGSISTLTIQRTEQRDSAMYRCASSLGPSYGYTFGSGTRLTVV.

CDR3 coding DNA: TGTGCCAGCAGCTTAGACAGGGGCGAAGCTTTCTTT. Translated, it gives CASSLDRGEAFF. This chain uses TRBV11-3 with TRBJ1-1; D possibly corresponds to TRBD1 (6 bases). The V gene's germline CDR1 is SGHNT and CDR2 YENEEA. The CDR3 consists of 12 residues. Trimming left V 0 bases short and J 8 bases short, with 7 bases between. The variable domain in full, completed from reference TRBV11-3 and TRBJ1-1, reads EAGVVQSPRYKIIEKKQPVAFWCNPISGHNTLYWYLQNLGQGPELLIRYENEEAVDDSQLPKDRFSAERLKGVDSTLKIQPAELGDSAVYLCASSLDRGEAFFGQGTRLTVV.

The chain joins TRBV2 to TRBJ2-5, with 10 bases identical to TRBD2. Trimming at V came to 4 bases and at J to 2 bases, leaving 19 bases not matched to a gene. Germline V gene sequence: CDR1 SNHLY, CDR2 FYNNEI. This CDR3 comprises 20 residues. In DNA form, the CDR3 reads TGTGCCAGCAGTGTCACCTATAGCACTAGCGGGGTTCCGGGGCAAGAGACCCAGTACTTC. It yields the protein CASSVTYSTSGVPGQETQYF.

The chain combines TRBV13 with TRBJ2-3; TRBD1 matches 11 bases. This CDR3 spans 16 amino acids. Germline V gene data show CDR1 as PRHDT and CDR2 as FYEKMQ (reference sequence). V was clipped by 4 bases and J by 3 bases; unmatched bases: 6. CDR3 loop: CASSSRDRGITDTQYF. The CDR3 coding sequence is TGTGCCAGCAGCTCTCGGGACAGGGGGATAACAGATACGCAGTATTTT.

The V call is TRBV6-6, the J call TRBJ2-5; D remains unclear. The CDR3 length is 14 residues. Germline V lookup: CDR1 MNHNY, CDR2 SVGAGI (reference sequence). V dropped 8 bases and J dropped 4 bases, with 17 bases sitting between them. CDR3 DNA sequence: TGTGCCAGCGTTAAGGATCTAGGCGGAGAGACCCAGTACTTC. Residues: CASVKDLGGETQYF.

This chain joins TRBV25-1 and TRBJ2-5; the D gene is possibly TRBD1 (5 bases). Trimming took off 3 bases at V and 2 bases at J, with 13 bases between the two ends. This CDR3 is 15 amino acids long. In germline, CDR1 is MGHDK, CDR2 SYGVNS. As DNA, the CDR3 is TGTGCCAGCAGTGAGTTTTCCCGACAGCAAGAGACCCAGTACTTC. It yields the protein CASSEFSRQQETQYF.

The chain combines TRBV28 with TRBJ2-7; TRBD2 might be the D (6 bases). V shed 3 bases and J shed 2 bases, with 14 bases lying between them. In germline, CDR1 is MDHEN, CDR2 SYDVKM. The CDR3 loop spans 15 amino acids. CDR3 amino acids: CASSFIGRGTYEQYF. The CDR3 nucleotides read TGTGCCAGCAGTTTCATAGGGCGGGGAACCTACGAGCAGTACTTC.

The V gene is TRBV6-5, the J gene TRBJ2-1; D call uncertain. This CDR3 contains 14 residues. Germline CDR1 and CDR2: MNHEY and SVGAGI. V was cut by 0 bases and J by 6 bases, with 9 bases left in between. The CDR3 sequence: CASSYSLFINEQFF. DNA for the CDR3: TGTGCCAGCAGTTACTCACTTTTCATCAATGAGCAGTTCTTC.

This clone turned up a few times. The V gene is TRBV9, the J gene TRBJ2-5, with a weak D call TRBD2 (5 bases). Trimming removed 0 bases at V and 2 bases at J, with 11 bases between. The CDR3 totals 15 residues. Germline V CDR1 and CDR2: SGDLS, YYNGEE. The CDR3 is CASSVDERPQETQYF. In DNA, the CDR3 is TGTGCCAGCAGCGTAGACGAGCGGCCACAAGAGACCCAGTACTTC.

This clone came up a few times. The chain has TRBV5-1 and TRBJ2-3; possible D gene TRBD2, 7 bases. The CDR3 has 15 amino acids. From germline, CDR1 is SGHRS and CDR2 YFSETQ. Trimming took 0 bases from V and 1 from J, leaving 9 bases between them. CDR3 protein: CASSLGGGGTDTQYF. CDR3 nucleotides: TGCGCCAGCAGCTTGGGGGGGGGCGGCACAGATACGCAGTATTTT.

This clone has a single count. V gene TRBV20-1 combines with J gene TRBJ2-5, with D uncertain. V shed 8 bases and J shed 1 base, with 8 bases lying between them. CDR1 DFQATT and CDR2 SNEGSKA come from the germline V gene (reference sequence). This CDR3 contains 11 residues. The CDR3 loop reads CSTTGQETQYF. The CDR3 DNA is TGCAGTACCACCGGCCAAGAGACCCAGTACTTC.

The V and J genes are TRBV12-2 and TRBJ1-5; TRBD1 is the table's D call and was not checked against the DNA. TRBV12-2 is tagged as a pseudogene. The CDR3 loop spans 12 amino acids. The CDR3 sequence: CASPNSNQPQHF. The CDR3, as DNA: TGTGCAAGTCCAAATAGCAATCAGCCCCAGCATTTT.

J is TRBJ2-7 and V is TRBV7-8, with 8 bases aligning to TRBD2. Germline values: CDR1 SGHVS, CDR2 FQNEAQ. The length of the CDR3 is 15 residues. The J segment lost 4 bases and the V segment lost 1 base, leaving 6 bases of the junction unmatched. CDR3 residues: CASSLEAGGPYEQYF. The DNA of the CDR3 is TGTGCCAGCAGCTTAGAGGCGGGGGGCCCTTACGAGCAGTACTTC.

The V and J genes are TRBV5-1 and TRBJ2-1; TRBD1 matches 9 bases. The V gene's germline CDR1 is SGHRS and CDR2 YFSETQ. This CDR3 has 13 amino acids. Trimming removed 2 bases from V and 8 bases from J; junction bases left unmatched: 2. The CDR3 coding sequence is TGCGCCAGCAGCTTAACAGGGGGCCATGAGCAGTTCTTC. Translated, it gives CASSLTGGHEQFF.